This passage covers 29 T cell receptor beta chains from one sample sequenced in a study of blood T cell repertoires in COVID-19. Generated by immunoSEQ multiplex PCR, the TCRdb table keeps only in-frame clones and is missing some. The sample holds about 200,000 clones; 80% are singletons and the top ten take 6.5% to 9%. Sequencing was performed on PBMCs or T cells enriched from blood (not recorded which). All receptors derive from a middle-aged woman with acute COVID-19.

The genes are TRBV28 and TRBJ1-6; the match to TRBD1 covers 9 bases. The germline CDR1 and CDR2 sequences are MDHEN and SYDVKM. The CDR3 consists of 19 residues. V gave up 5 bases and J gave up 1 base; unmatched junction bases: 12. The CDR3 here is CASSPSGQGSRSYNSPLHF. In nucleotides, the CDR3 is TGTGCCAGCAGTCCCTCAGGACAGGGGAGTAGGTCCTATAATTCACCCCTCCACTTT.

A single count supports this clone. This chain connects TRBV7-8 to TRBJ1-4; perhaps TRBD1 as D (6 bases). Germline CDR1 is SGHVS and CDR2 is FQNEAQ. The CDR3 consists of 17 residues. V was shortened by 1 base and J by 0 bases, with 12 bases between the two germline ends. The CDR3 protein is CASSLGLGGSTNEKLFF. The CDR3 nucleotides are TGTGCCAGCAGCTTAGGCTTAGGGGGATCAACTAATGAAAAACTGTTTTTT.

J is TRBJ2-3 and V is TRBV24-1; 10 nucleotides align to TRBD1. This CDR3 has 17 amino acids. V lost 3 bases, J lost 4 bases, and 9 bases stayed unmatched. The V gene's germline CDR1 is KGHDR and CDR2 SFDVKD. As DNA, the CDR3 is TGTGCCACCAGTGATCCGCCACCCGGGACAGGGGCAGATACGCAGTATTTT. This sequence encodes CATSDPPPGTGADTQYF.

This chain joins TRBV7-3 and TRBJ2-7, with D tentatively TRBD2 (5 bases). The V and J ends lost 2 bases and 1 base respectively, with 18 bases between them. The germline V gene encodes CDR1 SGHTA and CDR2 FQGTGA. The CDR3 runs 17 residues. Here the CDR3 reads CASSLPSARASSYEQYF. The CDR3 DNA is TGTGCCAGCAGCTTACCTTCAGCGCGGGCCTCGTCCTACGAGCAGTACTTC.

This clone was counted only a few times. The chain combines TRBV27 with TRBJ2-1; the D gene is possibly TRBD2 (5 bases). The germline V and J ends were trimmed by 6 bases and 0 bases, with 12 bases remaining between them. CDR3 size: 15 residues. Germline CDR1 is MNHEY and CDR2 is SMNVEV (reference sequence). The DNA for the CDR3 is TGTGCCAGCAGGCGGATAGGGAGCTCCTACAATGAGCAGTTCTTC. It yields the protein CASRRIGSSYNEQFF.

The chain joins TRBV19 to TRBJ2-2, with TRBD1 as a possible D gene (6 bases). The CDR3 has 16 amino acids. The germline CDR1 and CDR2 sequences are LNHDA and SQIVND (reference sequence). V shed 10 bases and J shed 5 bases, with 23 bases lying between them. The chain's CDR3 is CATYDTLKGETGELFF. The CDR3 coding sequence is TGTGCCACTTACGATACTTTAAAGGGGGAGACCGGGGAGCTGTTTTTT.

The CDR3 DNA reads as TGTGCCAGCAGGACCGGGACTAGCGTCACCGGGGAGCTGTTTTTT. Translated, it gives CASRTGTSVTGELFF. The chain links TRBV7-9 to TRBJ2-2; 10 bases match TRBD2. The V gene end was trimmed by 6 bases and the J gene end by 4 bases; junction bases not matched to a gene: 5. This CDR3 is 15 amino acids long. Germline assignment: CDR1 SEHNR and CDR2 FQNEAQ (reference sequence). Drawing the rest from reference TRBV7-9 and TRBJ2-2, the complete variable domain is DTGVSQNPRHKITKRGQNVTFRCDPISEHNRLYWYRQTLGQGPEFLTYFQNEAQLEKSRLLSDRFSAERPKGSFSTLEIQRTEQGDSAMYLCASRTGTSVTGELFFGEGSRLTVL.

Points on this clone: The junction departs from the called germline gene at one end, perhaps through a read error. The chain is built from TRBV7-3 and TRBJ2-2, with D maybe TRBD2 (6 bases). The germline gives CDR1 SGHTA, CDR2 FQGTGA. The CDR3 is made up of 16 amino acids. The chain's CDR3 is CASSLTTGVGPGELFF. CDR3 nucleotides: TGTGCCAGCAGCCTAACCACGGGAGTCGGTCCCGGGGAGCTGTTTTTT.

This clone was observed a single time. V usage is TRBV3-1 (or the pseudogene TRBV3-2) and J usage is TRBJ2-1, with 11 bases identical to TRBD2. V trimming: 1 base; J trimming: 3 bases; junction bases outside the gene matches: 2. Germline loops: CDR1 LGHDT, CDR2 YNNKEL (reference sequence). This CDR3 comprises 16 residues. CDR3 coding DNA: TGTGCCAGCAGCCAAGGGCTAGCGGGAGGCTACAATGAGCAGTTCTTC. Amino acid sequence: CASSQGLAGGYNEQFF.

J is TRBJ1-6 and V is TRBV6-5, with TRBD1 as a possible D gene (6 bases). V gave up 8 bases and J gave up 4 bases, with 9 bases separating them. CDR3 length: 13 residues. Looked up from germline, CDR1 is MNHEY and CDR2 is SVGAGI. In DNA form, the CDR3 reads TGTGCCAGCCGGGACATGTATAATTCACCCCTCCACTTT. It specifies CASRDMYNSPLHF.

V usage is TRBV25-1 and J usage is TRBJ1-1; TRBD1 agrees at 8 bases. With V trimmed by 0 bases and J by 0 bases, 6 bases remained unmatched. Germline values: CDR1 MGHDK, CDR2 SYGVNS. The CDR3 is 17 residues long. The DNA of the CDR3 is TGTGCCAGCAGTGAATATATGGCAGGGGGCTTGAACACTGAAGCTTTCTTT. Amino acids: CASSEYMAGGLNTEAFF.

CDR3 sequence reads: CASSLPGQSYGYTF. The CDR3 nucleotides read TGCGCCAGCAGCTTGCCAGGCCAGTCCTATGGCTACACCTTC. This chain links TRBV5-1 with TRBJ1-2; no clear D. V was trimmed by 1 base and J by 4 bases, leaving 11 bases between them. This CDR3 contains 14 residues. Germline values: CDR1 SGHRS, CDR2 YFSETQ.

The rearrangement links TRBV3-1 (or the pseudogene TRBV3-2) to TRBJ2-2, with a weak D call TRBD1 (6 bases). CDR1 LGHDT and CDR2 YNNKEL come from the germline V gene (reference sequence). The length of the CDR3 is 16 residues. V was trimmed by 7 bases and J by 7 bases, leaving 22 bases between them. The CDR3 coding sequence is TGTGCCAGCATTCGCTCATCGTTGGGGGCGGGCGGGGAGCTGTTTTTT. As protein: CASIRSSLGAGGELFF.

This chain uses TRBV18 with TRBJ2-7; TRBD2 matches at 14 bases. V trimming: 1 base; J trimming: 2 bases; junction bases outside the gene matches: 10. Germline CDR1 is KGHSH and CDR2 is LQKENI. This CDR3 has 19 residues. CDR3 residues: CASSPRTSGRIGSPYEQYF. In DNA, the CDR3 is TGTGCCAGCTCACCACGGACTAGCGGGAGGATTGGTAGTCCCTACGAGCAGTACTTC.

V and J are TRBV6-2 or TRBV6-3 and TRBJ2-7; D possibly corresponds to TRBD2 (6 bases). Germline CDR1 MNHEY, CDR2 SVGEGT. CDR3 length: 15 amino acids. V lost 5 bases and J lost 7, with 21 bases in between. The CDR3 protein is CASSPPLDGSGEQYF. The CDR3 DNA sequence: TGTGCCAGCAGTCCCCCCCTCGACGGGAGTGGGGAGCAGTACTTC.

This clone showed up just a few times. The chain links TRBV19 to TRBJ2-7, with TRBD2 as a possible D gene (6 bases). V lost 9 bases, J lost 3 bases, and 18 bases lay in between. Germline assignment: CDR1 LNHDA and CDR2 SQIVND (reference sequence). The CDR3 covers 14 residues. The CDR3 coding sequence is TGTGCCAGCAACACGGGGCGGGGAAACTACGAGCAGTACTTC. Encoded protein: CASNTGRGNYEQYF.

The DNA for the CDR3 is TGCGCCAGCAGCCCGTTGGGGGGTAATCAGCCCCAGCATTTT. Its translation: CASSPLGGNQPQHF. V and J are TRBV5-1 and TRBJ1-5, with D maybe TRBD1 (5 bases). The CDR3 is 14 residues long. Germline CDR1 and CDR2: SGHRS and YFSETQ. V was cut by 4 bases and J by 4 bases, with 12 bases left in between.

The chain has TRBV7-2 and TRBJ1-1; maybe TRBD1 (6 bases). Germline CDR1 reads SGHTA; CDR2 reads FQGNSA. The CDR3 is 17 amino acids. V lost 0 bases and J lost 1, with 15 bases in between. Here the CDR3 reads CASSLALGGGANTEAFF. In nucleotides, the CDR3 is TGTGCCAGCAGCTTAGCGCTGGGTGGGGGGGCGAACACTGAAGCTTTCTTT. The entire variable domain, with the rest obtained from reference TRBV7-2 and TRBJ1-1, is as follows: GAGVSQSPSNKVTEKGKDVELRCDPISGHTALYWYRQSLGQGLEFLIYFQGNSAPDKSGLPSDRFSAERTGGSVSTLTIQRTQQEDSAVYLCASSLALGGGANTEAFFGQGTRLTVV.

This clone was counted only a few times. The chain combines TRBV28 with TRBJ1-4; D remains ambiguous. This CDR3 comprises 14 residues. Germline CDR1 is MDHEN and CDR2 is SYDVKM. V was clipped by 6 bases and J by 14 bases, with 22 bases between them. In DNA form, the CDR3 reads TGTGCCAGCAGCCCCACACCCTTCCCGGTCGGGCTGTTTTTT. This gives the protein CASSPTPFPVGLFF.

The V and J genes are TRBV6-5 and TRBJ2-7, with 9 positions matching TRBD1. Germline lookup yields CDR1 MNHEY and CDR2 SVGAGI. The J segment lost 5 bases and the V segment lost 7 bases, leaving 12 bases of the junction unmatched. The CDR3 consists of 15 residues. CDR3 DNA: TGTGCCAGCAAAAGTGACAGGGGGTTTCGGGACGAGCAGTACTTC. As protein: CASKSDRGFRDEQYF.

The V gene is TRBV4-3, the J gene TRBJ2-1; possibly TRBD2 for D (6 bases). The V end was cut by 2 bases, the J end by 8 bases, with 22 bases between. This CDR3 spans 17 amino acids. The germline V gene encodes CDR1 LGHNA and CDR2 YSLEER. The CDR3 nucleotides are TGCGCCAGCAGCCAAACCGGGGAGGCACCCTCTTTGGATGAGCAGTTCTTC. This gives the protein CASSQTGEAPSLDEQFF.

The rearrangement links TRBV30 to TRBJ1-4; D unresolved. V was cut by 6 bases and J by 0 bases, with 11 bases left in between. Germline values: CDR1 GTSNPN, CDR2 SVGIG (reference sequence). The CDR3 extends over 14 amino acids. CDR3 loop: CACHTRATNEKLFF. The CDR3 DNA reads TGTGCCTGTCATACTCGTGCAACTAATGAAAAACTGTTTTTT. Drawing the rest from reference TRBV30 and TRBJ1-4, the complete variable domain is SQTIHQWPATLVQPVGSPLSLECTVEGTSNPNLYWYRQAAGRGLQLLFYSVGIGQISSEVPQNLSASRPQDRQFILSSKKLLLSDSGFYLCACHTRATNEKLFFGSGTQLSVL.

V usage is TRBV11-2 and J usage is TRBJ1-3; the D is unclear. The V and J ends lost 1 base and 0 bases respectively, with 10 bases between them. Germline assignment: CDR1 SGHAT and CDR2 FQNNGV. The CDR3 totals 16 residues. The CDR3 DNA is TGTGCCAGCAGCTTAGTTGGTCAGTTCTCTGGAAACACCATATATTTT. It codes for CASSLVGQFSGNTIYF.

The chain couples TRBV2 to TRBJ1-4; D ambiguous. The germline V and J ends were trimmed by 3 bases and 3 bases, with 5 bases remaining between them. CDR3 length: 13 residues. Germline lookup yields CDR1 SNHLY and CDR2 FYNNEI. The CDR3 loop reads CASSDQANEKLFF. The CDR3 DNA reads TGTGCCAGCAGTGACCAGGCTAATGAAAAACTGTTTTTT.

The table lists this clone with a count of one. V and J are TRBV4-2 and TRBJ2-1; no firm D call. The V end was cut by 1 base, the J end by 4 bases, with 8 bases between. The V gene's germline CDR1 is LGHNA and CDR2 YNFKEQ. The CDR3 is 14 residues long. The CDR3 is CASSQVIQYNEQFF. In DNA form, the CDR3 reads TGTGCCAGCAGCCAAGTAATCCAGTACAATGAGCAGTTCTTC.

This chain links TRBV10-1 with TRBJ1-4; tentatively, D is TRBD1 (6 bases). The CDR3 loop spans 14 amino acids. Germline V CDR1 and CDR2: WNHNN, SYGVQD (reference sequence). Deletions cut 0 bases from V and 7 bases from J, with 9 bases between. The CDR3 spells CASSESGAIEKLFF. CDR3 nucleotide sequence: TGCGCCAGCAGTGAGTCGGGGGCCATTGAAAAACTGTTTTTT.

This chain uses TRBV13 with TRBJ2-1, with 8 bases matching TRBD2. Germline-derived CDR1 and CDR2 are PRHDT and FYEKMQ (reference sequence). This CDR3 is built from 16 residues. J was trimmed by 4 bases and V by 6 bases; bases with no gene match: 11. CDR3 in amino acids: CASSTPGRGEYNEQFF. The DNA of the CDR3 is TGTGCCAGCAGTACCCCAGGGCGGGGGGAGTACAATGAGCAGTTCTTC.

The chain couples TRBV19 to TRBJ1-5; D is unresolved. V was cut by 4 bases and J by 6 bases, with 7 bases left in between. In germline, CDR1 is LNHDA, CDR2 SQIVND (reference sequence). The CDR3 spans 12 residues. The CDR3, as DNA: TGTGCCAGTAGTAAGACGGGTCAGCCCCAGCATTTT. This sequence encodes CASSKTGQPQHF.

The CDR3 DNA follows: TGTGCCAGCAGCTTAGGGGTAGGGAGGCAGACCCAGTACTTC. Translating gives CASSLGVGRQTQYF. The V and J genes are TRBV7-2 and TRBJ2-5; D may be TRBD2 (6 bases). Per the germline V gene, CDR1 is SGHTA and CDR2 is FQGNSA. This CDR3 region has 14 residues. The ends were cut back, 1 base at V and 6 bases at J, with 12 bases in the middle. The entire variable domain, with the rest obtained from reference TRBV7-2 and TRBJ2-5, is as follows: GAGVSQSPSNKVTEKGKDVELRCDPISGHTALYWYRQSLGQGLEFLIYFQGNSAPDKSGLPSDRFSAERTGGSVSTLTIQRTQQEDSAVYLCASSLGVGRQTQYFGPGTRLLVL.